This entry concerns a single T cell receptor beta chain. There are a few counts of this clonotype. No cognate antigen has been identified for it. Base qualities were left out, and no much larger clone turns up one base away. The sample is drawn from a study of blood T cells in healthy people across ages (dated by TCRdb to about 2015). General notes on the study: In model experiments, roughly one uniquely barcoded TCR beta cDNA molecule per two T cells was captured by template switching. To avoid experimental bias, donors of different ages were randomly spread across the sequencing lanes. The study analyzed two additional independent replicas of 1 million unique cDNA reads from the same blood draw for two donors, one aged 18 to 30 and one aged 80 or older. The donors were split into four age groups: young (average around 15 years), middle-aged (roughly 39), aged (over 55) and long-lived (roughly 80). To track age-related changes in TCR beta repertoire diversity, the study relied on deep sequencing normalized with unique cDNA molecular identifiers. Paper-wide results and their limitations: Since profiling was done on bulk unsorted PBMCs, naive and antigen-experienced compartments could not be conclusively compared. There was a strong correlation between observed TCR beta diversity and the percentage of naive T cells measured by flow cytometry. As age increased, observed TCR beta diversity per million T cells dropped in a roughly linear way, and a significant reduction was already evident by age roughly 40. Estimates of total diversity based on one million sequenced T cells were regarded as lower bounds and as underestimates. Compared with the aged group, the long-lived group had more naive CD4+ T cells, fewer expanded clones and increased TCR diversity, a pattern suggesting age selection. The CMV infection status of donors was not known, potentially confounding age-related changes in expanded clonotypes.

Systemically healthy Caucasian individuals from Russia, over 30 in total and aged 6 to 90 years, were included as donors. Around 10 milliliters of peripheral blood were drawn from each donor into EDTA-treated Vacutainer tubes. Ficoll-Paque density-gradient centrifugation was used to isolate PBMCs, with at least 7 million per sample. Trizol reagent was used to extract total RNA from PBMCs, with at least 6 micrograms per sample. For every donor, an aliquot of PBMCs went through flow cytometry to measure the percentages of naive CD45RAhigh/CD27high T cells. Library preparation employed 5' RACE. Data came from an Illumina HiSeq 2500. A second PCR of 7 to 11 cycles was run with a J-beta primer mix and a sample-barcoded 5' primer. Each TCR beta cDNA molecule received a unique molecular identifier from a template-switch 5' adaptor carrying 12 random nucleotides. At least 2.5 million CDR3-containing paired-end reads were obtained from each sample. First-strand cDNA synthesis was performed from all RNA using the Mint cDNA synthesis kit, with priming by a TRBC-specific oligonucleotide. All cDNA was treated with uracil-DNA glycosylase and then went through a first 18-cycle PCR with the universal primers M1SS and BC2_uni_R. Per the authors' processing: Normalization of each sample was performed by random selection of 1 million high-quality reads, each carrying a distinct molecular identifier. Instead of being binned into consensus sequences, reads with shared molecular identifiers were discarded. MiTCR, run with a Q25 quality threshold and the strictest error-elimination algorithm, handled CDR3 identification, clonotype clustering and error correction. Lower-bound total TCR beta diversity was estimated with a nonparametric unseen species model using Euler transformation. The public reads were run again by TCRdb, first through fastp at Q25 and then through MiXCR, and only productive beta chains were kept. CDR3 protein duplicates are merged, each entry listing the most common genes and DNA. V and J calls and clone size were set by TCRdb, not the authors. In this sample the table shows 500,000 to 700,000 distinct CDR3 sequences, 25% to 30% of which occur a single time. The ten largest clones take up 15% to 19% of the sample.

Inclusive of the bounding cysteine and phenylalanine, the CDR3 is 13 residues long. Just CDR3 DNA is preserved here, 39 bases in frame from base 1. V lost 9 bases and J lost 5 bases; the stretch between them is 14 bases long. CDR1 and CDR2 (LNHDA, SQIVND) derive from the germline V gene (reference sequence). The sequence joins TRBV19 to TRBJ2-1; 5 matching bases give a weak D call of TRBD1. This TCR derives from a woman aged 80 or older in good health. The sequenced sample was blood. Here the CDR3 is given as CASFDGAHNEQFF. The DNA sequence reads TGTGCCAGCTTCGATGGGGCCCACAATGAGCAGTTCTTC.